These 11 T cell receptor beta chains were all obtained from the same sample, sequenced in a study of OX40 agonist ivuxolimab in advanced cancers. Assay: immunoSEQ multiplex PCR; the TCRdb copy retains only in-frame clones and omits some. The data show some 86,000 clones, around 84% seen once. Material: CD4+ or CD8+ T cells sorted from blood, obtained in a trial of the OX40 agonist ivuxolimab. Receptor source: an adult with an advanced solid tumor such as melanoma, head and neck, liver or kidney cancer.

The chain combines TRBV30 with TRBJ1-1, with TRBD1 as a possible D gene (5 bases). V was cut by 0 bases and J by 10 bases, with 9 bases left in between. This CDR3 has 11 residues. The V gene's germline CDR1 is GTSNPN and CDR2 SVGIG (reference sequence). The CDR3 protein is CAWSVGTRAFF. DNA for the CDR3: TGTGCCTGGAGTGTCGGGACGAGAGCTTTCTTT. Filled out from reference TRBV30 and TRBJ1-1, the complete variable domain reads SQTIHQWPATLVQPVGSPLSLECTVEGTSNPNLYWYRQAAGRGLQLLFYSVGIGQISSEVPQNLSASRPQDRQFILSSKKLLLSDSGFYLCAWSVGTRAFFGQGTRLTVV.

This rearrangement joins TRBV7-2 to TRBJ2-5, with D perhaps TRBD1 (6 bases). The CDR3 is made up of 14 amino acids. Germline CDR1 SGHTA, CDR2 FQGNSA. Trimming shortened V by 8 bases and J by 5 bases, and 18 bases separated the two germline ends. Here the CDR3 reads CASASTGGRETQYF. As DNA, the CDR3 is TGTGCCAGCGCGTCGACAGGCGGCCGGGAGACCCAGTACTTC. The full variable domain, rest sourced from reference TRBV7-2 and TRBJ2-5, is GAGVSQSPSNKVTEKGKDVELRCDPISGHTALYWYRQSLGQGLEFLIYFQGNSAPDKSGLPSDRFSAERTGGSVSTLTIQRTQQEDSAVYLCASASTGGRETQYFGPGTRLLVL.

The chain uses TRBV2 and TRBJ2-1; 11 bases are shared with TRBD2. This CDR3 is 17 amino acids long. V was pared by 5 bases and J by 5 bases, with 11 bases of the junction left unmatched. Germline-derived CDR1 and CDR2 are SNHLY and FYNNEI. The CDR3 reads CASSLAGGVYGDNEQFF. Written as DNA, the CDR3 is TGTGCCAGCAGTCTAGCGGGAGGTGTGTATGGGGACAATGAGCAGTTCTTC. The full variable domain, with the rest looked up from reference TRBV2 and TRBJ2-1, is EPEVTQTPSHQVTQMGQEVILRCVPISNHLYFYWYRQILGQKVEFLVSFYNNEISEKSEIFDDQFSVERPDGSNFTLKIRSTKLEDSAMYFCASSLAGGVYGDNEQFFGPGTRLTVL.

The J gene is TRBJ1-2, the V gene TRBV9, with TRBD1 as a possible D gene (5 bases). Trimming shortened V by 3 bases and J by 6 bases, and 15 bases separated the two germline ends. This CDR3 is 14 amino acids long. The V gene's germline CDR1 is SGDLS and CDR2 YYNGEE. The CDR3 sequence is CASSGLSRVDGYTF. CDR3 nucleotides: TGTGCCAGCAGCGGGCTTTCCAGGGTGGATGGCTACACCTTC.

The chain is built from TRBV30 and TRBJ2-3; D may be TRBD2 (6 bases). CDR1 and CDR2 (germline): GTSNPN, SVGIG (reference sequence). This CDR3 contains 13 residues. The ends were cut back, 2 bases at V and 6 bases at J, with 12 bases in the middle. In nucleotides, the CDR3 is TGTGCCTGGAGTCGGAGGAGGGAGGATACGCAGTATTTT. Protein sequence: CAWSRRREDTQYF.

This rearrangement joins TRBV20-1 to TRBJ1-1; D is possibly TRBD1 (5 bases). The CDR3 sequence is 11 residues long. CDR1 is DFQATT, CDR2 SNEGSKA, per germline (reference sequence). The ends were cut back, 7 bases at V and 5 bases at J, with 11 bases in the middle. The CDR3 here is CSGMEGTEAFF. The CDR3 DNA sequence: TGCAGTGGGATGGAGGGGACTGAAGCTTTCTTT.

This clone was detected only a few times. The CDR3 region is CASIFVGGNTIYF. Written as DNA, the CDR3 is TGTGCCAGCATTTTCGTTGGGGGAAACACCATATATTTT. This chain connects TRBV6-1 to TRBJ1-3; D gene uncertain. The CDR3 is 13 residues long. The V end was cut by 7 bases, the J end by 4 bases, with 11 bases between. Germline V lookup: CDR1 MNHNS, CDR2 SASEGT.

This clone was counted a few times. The V and J genes are TRBV9 and TRBJ1-6, with TRBD1 matching 8 bases. The CDR3 length is 15 residues. The germline V gene has CDR1 SGDLS and CDR2 YYNGEE. The V gene end was trimmed by 2 bases and the J gene end by 7 bases; junction bases not matched to a gene: 5. CDR3 protein: CASSVHGQGNSPLHF. CDR3 sequence (DNA): TGTGCCAGCAGCGTGCATGGACAGGGAAATTCACCCCTCCACTTT. Together with reference TRBV9 and TRBJ1-6, the CDR3 gives the full variable domain: DSGVTQTPKHLITATGQRVTLRCSPRSGDLSVYWYQQSLDQGLQFLIQYYNGEERAKGNILERFSAQQFPDLHSELNLSSLELGDSALYFCASSVHGQGNSPLHFGNGTRLTVT.

The chain carries TRBV9 and TRBJ2-2; D is uncertain. Germline V CDR1 and CDR2: SGDLS, YYNGEE. Trimming shortened V by 4 bases and J by 5 bases, and 12 bases separated the two germline ends. The CDR3 contains 14 residues. The CDR3 DNA sequence: TGTGCCAGCAGCACCGGGTTAGGGACCGGGGAGCTGTTTTTT. Translation: CASSTGLGTGELFF.

The V and J genes are TRBV5-1 and TRBJ1-2, with TRBD1 identical over 7 bases. Unmatched junction bases numbered 10, after V lost 5 bases and J lost 6 bases. Germline loops: CDR1 SGHRS, CDR2 YFSETQ. There are 14 residues in the CDR3. The CDR3 spells CASRNRDSGDGYTF. The CDR3 bases are TGCGCCAGCAGAAATAGGGACAGCGGGGATGGCTACACCTTC.

V and J are TRBV5-1 and TRBJ2-5, with 9 positions matching TRBD1. The germline V gene has CDR1 SGHRS and CDR2 YFSETQ. V gave up 2 bases and J gave up 1 base; unmatched junction bases: 6. The CDR3 covers 16 residues. The CDR3 region has the DNA TGCGCCAGCAGCTTAGGACAGGGGCCCTCCCAAGAGACCCAGTACTTC. The encoded protein is CASSLGQGPSQETQYF.